One sample yielded the 11 T cell receptor beta chains listed below, sequenced in a study of blood T cell repertoires in COVID-19. Using immunoSEQ multiplex PCR, the repertoire was profiled, and TCRdb retains in-frame clones only, with some absent. Of some 100,000 clones listed, 75% to 90% are singletons. The sequenced material came from peripheral blood. Source of these receptors: a human donor in a cohort sampled during active COVID-19.

The J gene is TRBJ1-1, the V gene TRBV4-1, with a tentative D call TRBD1 (6 bases). The V gene lost 4 bases and the J gene lost 3 bases, with 12 bases spanning the gap. CDR3 size: 14 residues. The germline V gene encodes CDR1 MGHRA and CDR2 YSYEKL. CDR3 coding DNA: TGCGCCAGCAGCCTAATAGGGGGTGACACTGAAGCTTTCTTT. Amino acids: CASSLIGGDTEAFF.

The V gene is TRBV9, the J gene TRBJ2-7, with D possibly being TRBD1 (6 bases). The CDR3 extends over 15 amino acids. V dropped 3 bases and J dropped 3 bases, with 16 bases sitting between them. Germline V gives CDR1 SGDLS, CDR2 YYNGEE. CDR3 sequence reads: CASSAPGQIRYEQYF. The DNA for the CDR3 is TGTGCCAGCAGCGCCCCGGGACAAATACGCTACGAGCAGTACTTC.

The chain uses TRBV6-5 and TRBJ1-1; 9 positions agree with TRBD1. Germline CDR1 reads MNHEY; CDR2 reads SVGAGI. Trimming took 6 bases from V and 12 from J; bases not matched to a gene: 5. This CDR3 spans 11 amino acids. CDR3 amino acids: CASRWDRESFF. As DNA, the CDR3 is TGTGCCAGCAGATGGGACAGGGAATCTTTCTTT.

V is TRBV5-4 and J is TRBJ1-2; 8 bases line up with TRBD1. J lost 7 bases, V lost 4 bases, and 6 bases had no gene match. The CDR3 sequence is 13 residues long. Germline CDR1 is SGHNT and CDR2 is YYREEE (reference sequence). CDR3 sequence reads: CASSAGGAAGYTF. CDR3 DNA: TGTGCCAGCAGCGCAGGGGGCGCAGCTGGCTACACCTTC.

The CDR3 region is CASSQDVARQVNEKLFF. The CDR3 nucleotides are TGCGCCAGCAGCCAAGATGTGGCGAGACAAGTTAATGAAAAACTGTTTTTT. The chain joins TRBV4-3 to TRBJ1-4; D is uncertain. CDR3 length: 17 residues. Looked up from germline, CDR1 is LGHNA and CDR2 is YSLEER. V lost 0 bases to trimming and J lost 4 bases, with 15 bases between them.

The chain is built from TRBV25-1 and TRBJ1-4; 9 bases line up with TRBD1. The V and J ends lost 9 bases and 8 bases, in that order; junction bases with no gene match: 13. Germline V lookup: CDR1 MGHDK, CDR2 SYGVNS. The CDR3 runs 15 residues. As DNA, the CDR3 is TGTGCCAGTAGACGTTCTGGGACAGGGCAGGAAAAACTGTTTTTT. Residues: CASRRSGTGQEKLFF.

The gene calls are TRBV27 and TRBJ2-7; 7 bases are shared with TRBD1. Germline values: CDR1 MNHEY, CDR2 SMNVEV (reference sequence). The CDR3 is made up of 15 amino acids. The ends lost 4 bases at V and 0 bases at J; junction bases unmatched: 6. CDR3 bases: TGTGCCAGCAGTTGGACAGGTTTGCTCTCCTACGAGCAGTACTTC. Translated, it gives CASSWTGLLSYEQYF.

CDR3 in DNA: TGTGCCAGCAGTGGCCAGGGCCCCAATCAGCCCCAGCATTTT. It translates to CASSGQGPNQPQHF. The V call is TRBV28, the J call TRBJ1-5, with D possibly TRBD1 on 5 matching bases. CDR1 and CDR2 (germline): MDHEN, SYDVKM. Trimming shortened V by 5 bases and J by 3 bases, and 11 bases separated the two germline ends. The CDR3 extends over 14 amino acids.

The rearrangement links TRBV15 to TRBJ1-1; a weak D match, TRBD1 (5 bases). Trimming shortened V by 0 bases and J by 1 base, and 6 bases separated the two germline ends. The CDR3 has 14 amino acids. From germline, CDR1 is LNHNV and CDR2 YYDKDF (reference sequence). The DNA for the CDR3 is TGTGCCACCAGCAGAGAGACAGCGAACACTGAAGCTTTCTTT. As protein: CATSRETANTEAFF.

This clone was recorded only once. Sequence at one end of the junction differs from germline and may be a read error. The genes are TRBV7-7 and TRBJ2-1; 12 bases agree with TRBD1. The CDR3 spans 14 residues. Germline V gene lookup returns CDR1 SSHAT and CDR2 FNYEAQ (reference sequence). The DNA of the CDR3 is TGTGCTAGCAGCTTCGGGACAGGGGGCGGTGAGCAGTTCTTC. Encoded protein: CASSFGTGGGEQFF.

This sequence joins TRBV6-1 and TRBJ2-3; 12 bases fit TRBD2. Germline CDR1 and CDR2: MNHNS and SASEGT. The junction had 3 bases not matched to a gene; V was cut back by 2 bases and J by 0 bases. CDR3 size: 17 residues. The CDR3 nucleotides read TGTGCCAGCAGTGAACACGGACTAGCGGGAAGCACAGATACGCAGTATTTT. Translated: CASSEHGLAGSTDTQYF.